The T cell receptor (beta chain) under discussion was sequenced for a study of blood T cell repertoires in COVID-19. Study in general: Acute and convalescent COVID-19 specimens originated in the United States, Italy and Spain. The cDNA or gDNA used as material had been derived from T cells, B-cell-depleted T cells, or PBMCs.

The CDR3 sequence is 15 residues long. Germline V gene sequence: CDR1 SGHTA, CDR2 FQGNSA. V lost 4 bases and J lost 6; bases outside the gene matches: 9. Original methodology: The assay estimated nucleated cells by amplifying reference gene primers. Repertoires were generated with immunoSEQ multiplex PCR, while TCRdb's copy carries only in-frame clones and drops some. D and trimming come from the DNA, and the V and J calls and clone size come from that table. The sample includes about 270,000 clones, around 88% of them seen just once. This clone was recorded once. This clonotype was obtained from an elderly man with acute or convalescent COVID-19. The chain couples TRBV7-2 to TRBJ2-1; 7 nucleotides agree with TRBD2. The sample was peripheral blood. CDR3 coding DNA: TGTGCCAGCAGCTCTAGGGGACCGGGGGGCAATGAGCAGTTCTTC. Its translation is CASSSRGPGGNEQFF.